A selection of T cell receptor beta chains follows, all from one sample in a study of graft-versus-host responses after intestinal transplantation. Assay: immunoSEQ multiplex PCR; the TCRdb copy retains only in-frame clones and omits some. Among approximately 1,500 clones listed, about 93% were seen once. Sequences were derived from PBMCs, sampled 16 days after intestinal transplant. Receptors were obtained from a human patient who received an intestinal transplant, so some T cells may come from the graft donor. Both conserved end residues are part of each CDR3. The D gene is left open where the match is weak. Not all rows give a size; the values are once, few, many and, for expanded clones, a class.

CDR3nt: TGTGCCAGCAGTGACAGTGGGGCCAACGTCCTGACTTTC
CDR3aa: CASSDSGANVLTF
abundance: NA
d_gene: NA
v_gene: TRBV6-4
j_gene: TRBJ2-6

CDR3nt: TGTGCCAGCAGTTTGAGGGGAATCAGGAATGAAAAACTGTTTTTT
CDR3aa: CASSLRGIRNEKLFF
abundance: once
d_gene: NA
v_gene: TRBV28
j_gene: TRBJ1-4

CDR3nt: TGTGCCAGTAGTATGTTTCTAGATCAAGAGACCCAGTACTTC
CDR3aa: CASSMFLDQETQYF
abundance: NA
d_gene: NA
v_gene: TRBV19
j_gene: TRBJ2-5

CDR3nt: TGTGCCAGCAGCCGATTCCCCGGGACAGGGGATGAGCAGTTCTTC
CDR3aa: CASSRFPGTGDEQFF
abundance: NA
d_gene: TRBD1
v_gene: TRBV7-9
j_gene: TRBJ2-1

CDR3nt: TGTGCCAGCAGCCAGATTGGAAGCTCTGGAAACACCATATATTTT
CDR3aa: CASSQIGSSGNTIYF
abundance: few
d_gene: NA
v_gene: TRBV7-9
j_gene: TRBJ1-3

CDR3nt: TGTGCCAGCAGCGGGACGGGCACAGATACGCAGTATTTT
CDR3aa: CASSGTGTDTQYF
abundance: NA
d_gene: NA
v_gene: TRBV5-5
j_gene: TRBJ2-3

CDR3nt: TGTGCCATCAGTGATAGACAGGGAATCTACGAGCAGTACTTC
CDR3aa: CAISDRQGIYEQYF
abundance: once
d_gene: TRBD1
v_gene: TRBV10-3
j_gene: TRBJ2-7

CDR3nt: TGTGCCAGCAGTGAAATACAGGAAGGAGAGACCCAGTACTTC
CDR3aa: CASSEIQEGETQYF
abundance: NA
d_gene: NA
v_gene: TRBV2
j_gene: TRBJ2-5

CDR3nt: TGTGCCAGCAGCCCGACTAGCGGGCCGACCTACAATGAGCAGTTCTTC
CDR3aa: CASSPTSGPTYNEQFF
abundance: NA
d_gene: TRBD2
v_gene: TRBV13
j_gene: TRBJ2-1

CDR3nt: TGCGCCAGCCGGAGCGGGTCCTACAATGAGCAGTTCTTC
CDR3aa: CASRSGSYNEQFF
abundance: NA
d_gene: NA
v_gene: TRBV5-1
j_gene: TRBJ2-1

CDR3nt: TGTGCCAGCAGTTACGTTGGGGGCTACGAGCAGTACTTC
CDR3aa: CASSYVGGYEQYF
abundance: NA
d_gene: NA
v_gene: TRBV6-9
j_gene: TRBJ2-7